This is a list of T cell receptor beta chains from one sample in a study of T cell responses to AZD1222 COVID-19 vaccine. This table comes from immunoSEQ multiplex PCR, and its TCRdb copy is limited to in-frame clones, with some not included. The data show around 140,000 clones, with 65% to 90% seen just once and about 7.9% held by the top ten. Source: peripheral blood, taken 28 days after the second dose of the MenACWY control vaccine. These receptors were collected from an adult who received the MenACWY meningococcal vaccine as a control. The CDR3 runs from the conserved cysteine through the conserved F or W. Each record gives: V gene, clone size, J gene, D gene, CDR3 DNA, CDR3 protein. A D gene is named only where the DNA matches it firmly. The size field is filled for only some rows; it gives once, few, many or a size class.

V gene: TRBV7-9; clone size: -; J gene: TRBJ2-5; D gene: -; CDR3 DNA: TGTGCCAGCCGGTCCTACAGGGAGACCCAGTACTTC; CDR3 protein: CASRSYRETQYF
V gene: TRBV5-1; clone size: -; J gene: TRBJ2-5; D gene: -; CDR3 DNA: TGCGCCAGCAGCTTGGGGGCGGGGAGGCAGGTCAAGGAGACCCAGTACTTC; CDR3 protein: CASSLGAGRQVKETQYF
V gene: TRBV5-5; clone size: -; J gene: TRBJ2-7; D gene: -; CDR3 DNA: TGTGCCAGCACCCCTGACGCAAGTTACGAGCAGTACTTC; CDR3 protein: CASTPDASYEQYF
V gene: TRBV6-1; clone size: -; J gene: TRBJ1-2; D gene: -; CDR3 DNA: TGTGCCAGCAGTGAACTAGAAAACTATGGCTACACCTTC; CDR3 protein: CASSELENYGYTF
V gene: TRBV6-5; clone size: -; J gene: TRBJ1-2; D gene: TRBD1; CDR3 DNA: TGTGCCAGCAGTTACTCTACAGGGGCTGGCTACACCTTC; CDR3 protein: CASSYSTGAGYTF
V gene: TRBV28; clone size: -; J gene: TRBJ1-5; D gene: -; CDR3 DNA: TGTGCCAGCAGTTGGGGAAGTAGCAATCAGCCCCAGCATTTT; CDR3 protein: CASSWGSSNQPQHF
V gene: TRBV7-7; clone size: -; J gene: TRBJ2-5; D gene: -; CDR3 DNA: TGTGCCAGCAGCTTAATACCCCGGGGCCAAGAGACCCAGTACTTC; CDR3 protein: CASSLIPRGQETQYF
V gene: TRBV6-5; clone size: -; J gene: TRBJ1-1; D gene: -; CDR3 DNA: TGTGCCAGCAGTTACTCGAAGGGTAATTGGGACACTGAAGCTTTCTTT; CDR3 protein: CASSYSKGNWDTEAFF
V gene: TRBV7-2; clone size: -; J gene: TRBJ2-3; D gene: TRBD2; CDR3 DNA: TGTGCCAGCAGCTTACTCGCGGGGGGTCCAACAGATACGCAGTATTTT; CDR3 protein: CASSLLAGGPTDTQYF
V gene: TRBV5-6; clone size: -; J gene: TRBJ1-2; D gene: -; CDR3 DNA: TGTGCCAGCACGGGCGGGGGCAGCTATGGCTACACCTTC; CDR3 protein: CASTGGGSYGYTF
V gene: TRBV27; clone size: -; J gene: TRBJ1-2; D gene: -; CDR3 DNA: TGTGCCACCCGACCCGGGGCGGATTTTAGTGGCTACACCTTC; CDR3 protein: CATRPGADFSGYTF
V gene: TRBV14; clone size: -; J gene: TRBJ2-1; D gene: -; CDR3 DNA: TGTGCCAGCAGCCAGAACCTTCGGGGAATAGGGTACAATGAGCAGTTCTTC; CDR3 protein: CASSQNLRGIGYNEQFF
V gene: TRBV6-5; clone size: -; J gene: TRBJ2-7; D gene: -; CDR3 DNA: TGTGCCAGTCCTTCCCCGCGGAGCGGAGCCTACGAGCAGTACTTC; CDR3 protein: CASPSPRSGAYEQYF
V gene: TRBV24-1; clone size: -; J gene: TRBJ1-2; D gene: TRBD1; CDR3 DNA: TGTGCCACCAGTGAATTAGACAGGGGCTATGGCTACACCTTC; CDR3 protein: CATSELDRGYGYTF
V gene: TRBV5-4; clone size: once; J gene: TRBJ1-1; D gene: TRBD1; CDR3 DNA: TGTGCCAGCAGCTTGTGGGGACAGGGGACCACTGAAGCTTTCTTT; CDR3 protein: CASSLWGQGTTEAFF
V gene: TRBV28; clone size: -; J gene: TRBJ1-4; D gene: TRBD1; CDR3 DNA: TGTGCCAGCAGTTTACCAATGACAGGGAGAGAAAAACTGTTTTTT; CDR3 protein: CASSLPMTGREKLFF
V gene: TRBV3-1/TRBV3-2; clone size: -; J gene: TRBJ2-7; D gene: -; CDR3 DNA: TGTGCCAGCAGCCAAAGCGAGGGGCAGGGCCTATACGAGCAGTACTTC; CDR3 protein: CASSQSEGQGLYEQYF
V gene: TRBV7-8; clone size: -; J gene: TRBJ1-2; D gene: -; CDR3 DNA: TGTGCCAGCAGCTTATCTACTCGTCGTGGCTACACCTTC; CDR3 protein: CASSLSTRRGYTF
V gene: TRBV28; clone size: once; J gene: TRBJ2-3; D gene: TRBD2; CDR3 DNA: TGTGCCAGCAGTTTAATCCTCGGGGGGACAGATACGCAGTATTTT; CDR3 protein: CASSLILGGTDTQYF
V gene: TRBV3-1/TRBV3-2; clone size: -; J gene: TRBJ1-6; D gene: TRBD1; CDR3 DNA: TGTGCCAGCAGCCTACCGGGACAGATCAATTCACCCCTCCACTTT; CDR3 protein: CASSLPGQINSPLHF
V gene: TRBV14; clone size: -; J gene: TRBJ1-1; D gene: -; CDR3 DNA: TGTGCCAGCAGCCAAGGACAGCCTGAAGCTTTCTTT; CDR3 protein: CASSQGQPEAFF
V gene: TRBV5-4; clone size: -; J gene: TRBJ2-6; D gene: TRBD2; CDR3 DNA: TGTGCCAGCAGCTCGACCCCGGGACTAGTCTCGTCTGGGGCCAACGTCCTGACTTTC; CDR3 protein: CASSSTPGLVSSGANVLTF
V gene: TRBV5-1; clone size: -; J gene: TRBJ2-7; D gene: TRBD2; CDR3 DNA: TGCGCCAGCAGCTCGAGACTAGCGGGGGGCTACGAGCAGTACTTC; CDR3 protein: CASSSRLAGGYEQYF
V gene: TRBV30; clone size: -; J gene: TRBJ2-1; D gene: -; CDR3 DNA: TGTGCCTCCTCACGGGGGATAGCGGAGCAGTTCTTC; CDR3 protein: CASSRGIAEQFF
V gene: TRBV28; clone size: -; J gene: TRBJ1-5; D gene: -; CDR3 DNA: TGTGCCAGCAGTTTATCTCAGACAGGAGCTAACCCCCAGCATTTT; CDR3 protein: CASSLSQTGANPQHF
V gene: TRBV3-1/TRBV3-2; clone size: -; J gene: TRBJ1-1; D gene: -; CDR3 DNA: TGTGCCAGCAGCCGTACGGACGAAGCTTTCTTT; CDR3 protein: CASSRTDEAFF
V gene: TRBV5-4; clone size: -; J gene: TRBJ1-3; D gene: -; CDR3 DNA: TGTGCCAGCAGCGAATCGCCGGGACACGGAAACACCATATATTTT; CDR3 protein: CASSESPGHGNTIYF
V gene: TRBV6-4; clone size: -; J gene: TRBJ2-2; D gene: TRBD2; CDR3 DNA: TGTGCCAGCAGTGCGTCTAGCGGGAGTAGCGGGGAGCTGTTTTTT; CDR3 protein: CASSASSGSSGELFF
V gene: TRBV12-3/TRBV12-4; clone size: -; J gene: TRBJ1-2; D gene: TRBD1; CDR3 DNA: TGTGCCAGCAGGAGGGGACAGGATAATGGCTACACCTTC; CDR3 protein: CASRRGQDNGYTF
V gene: TRBV14; clone size: -; J gene: TRBJ1-2; D gene: -; CDR3 DNA: TGTGCCAGCAGCCAAGTAGTCGGGCCTAACTATGGCTACACCTTC; CDR3 protein: CASSQVVGPNYGYTF
V gene: TRBV12-3/TRBV12-4; clone size: -; J gene: TRBJ1-2; D gene: -; CDR3 DNA: TGTGCCAGCACCAAAAAAGAGGGAAATGGCTACACCTTC; CDR3 protein: CASTKKEGNGYTF
V gene: TRBV5-4; clone size: -; J gene: TRBJ2-2; D gene: -; CDR3 DNA: TGTGCCAGCAGCCATGTTGGGGGCGCGGACACCGGGGAGCTGTTTTTT; CDR3 protein: CASSHVGGADTGELFF
V gene: TRBV29-1; clone size: -; J gene: TRBJ1-1; D gene: -; CDR3 DNA: TGCAGCGGTACCTTAGCGGGGACGGAAGCTTTCTTT; CDR3 protein: CSGTLAGTEAFF
V gene: TRBV19; clone size: -; J gene: TRBJ2-2; D gene: -; CDR3 DNA: TGTGCCAGTAGTATACGGTTAGCGGACACCGGGGAGCTGTTTTTT; CDR3 protein: CASSIRLADTGELFF
V gene: TRBV7-8; clone size: few; J gene: TRBJ2-3; D gene: TRBD2; CDR3 DNA: TGTGCCAGCAGCTTAGGGGTAGCGGGGGCGAGCACAGATACGCAGTATTTT; CDR3 protein: CASSLGVAGASTDTQYF
V gene: TRBV6-4; clone size: -; J gene: TRBJ2-3; D gene: TRBD2; CDR3 DNA: TGTGCCAGCAGTGAAACTTGGCTAGCGGGGCCAGATACGCAGTATTTT; CDR3 protein: CASSETWLAGPDTQYF
V gene: TRBV7-2; clone size: -; J gene: TRBJ2-3; D gene: TRBD2; CDR3 DNA: TGTGCCAGCAGCTTAGTATTCACTAGCGGGAGTCAAACAGATACGCAGTATTTT; CDR3 protein: CASSLVFTSGSQTDTQYF
V gene: TRBV11-3; clone size: -; J gene: TRBJ1-6; D gene: TRBD1; CDR3 DNA: TGTGCCAGCAGCTGCGCAGGGGGCCCAAGCTCCTATAATTCACCCCTCCACTTT; CDR3 protein: CASSCAGGPSSYNSPLHF
V gene: TRBV5-4; clone size: -; J gene: TRBJ2-5; D gene: TRBD1; CDR3 DNA: TGTGCCAGCAGCGGGACAGCCCAAGAGACCCAGTACTTC; CDR3 protein: CASSGTAQETQYF
V gene: TRBV5-1; clone size: -; J gene: TRBJ2-5; D gene: TRBD2; CDR3 DNA: TGCGCCAGCAGCCATGGACTAGACTTAGAAGAGACCCAGTACTTC; CDR3 protein: CASSHGLDLEETQYF
V gene: TRBV9; clone size: -; J gene: TRBJ2-5; D gene: -; CDR3 DNA: TGTGCCAGCAGCGTAGCTACTGTGGAGCTCCTCGGTGGAGAGACCCAGTACTTC; CDR3 protein: CASSVATVELLGGETQYF
V gene: TRBV7-9; clone size: -; J gene: TRBJ2-7; D gene: TRBD2; CDR3 DNA: TGTGCCAGCAGCCGAGTGATCGGGGGAGGGCACGACGAGCAGTACTTC; CDR3 protein: CASSRVIGGGHDEQYF
V gene: TRBV10-3; clone size: once; J gene: TRBJ1-6; D gene: -; CDR3 DNA: TGTGCCGTACAGGGAAGTAATTCACCCCTCCACTTT; CDR3 protein: CAVQGSNSPLHF
V gene: TRBV5-1; clone size: -; J gene: TRBJ1-2; D gene: -; CDR3 DNA: TGCGCCAGCAGACCCGAGGGGCTGAACTATGGCTACACCTTC; CDR3 protein: CASRPEGLNYGYTF
V gene: TRBV6-5; clone size: -; J gene: TRBJ1-1; D gene: -; CDR3 DNA: TGTGCCAGCACCATTGGGGACCTCTCGGACACTGAAGCTTTCTTT; CDR3 protein: CASTIGDLSDTEAFF
V gene: TRBV28; clone size: -; J gene: TRBJ1-2; D gene: -; CDR3 DNA: TGTGCCAGCGGGGAAGGGTATGGCTACACCTTC; CDR3 protein: CASGEGYGYTF
V gene: TRBV25-1; clone size: -; J gene: TRBJ1-6; D gene: -; CDR3 DNA: TGTGCCAGCAGTGGCGGTGGAGGCTATAATTCACCCCTCCACTTT; CDR3 protein: CASSGGGGYNSPLHF
V gene: TRBV2; clone size: -; J gene: TRBJ1-2; D gene: -; CDR3 DNA: TGTGCCAGCAGCTTCCAGGATTTCTATGGCTACACCTTC; CDR3 protein: CASSFQDFYGYTF
V gene: TRBV30; clone size: -; J gene: TRBJ1-6; D gene: -; CDR3 DNA: TGTGCCTGGAGTGCGGGACCGGATAATTCACCCCTCCACTTT; CDR3 protein: CAWSAGPDNSPLHF